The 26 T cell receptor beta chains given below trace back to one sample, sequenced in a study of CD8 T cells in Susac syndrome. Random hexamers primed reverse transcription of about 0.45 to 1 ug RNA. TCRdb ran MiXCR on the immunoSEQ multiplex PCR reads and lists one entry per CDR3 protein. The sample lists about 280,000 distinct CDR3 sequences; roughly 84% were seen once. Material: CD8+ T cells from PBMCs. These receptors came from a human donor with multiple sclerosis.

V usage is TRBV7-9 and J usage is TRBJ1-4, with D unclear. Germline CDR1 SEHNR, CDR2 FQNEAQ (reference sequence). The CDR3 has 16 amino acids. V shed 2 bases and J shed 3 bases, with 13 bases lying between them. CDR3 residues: CASSLRVGIPNEKLFF. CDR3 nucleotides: TGTGCCAGCAGCTTAAGGGTCGGCATCCCTAATGAAAAACTGTTTTTT.

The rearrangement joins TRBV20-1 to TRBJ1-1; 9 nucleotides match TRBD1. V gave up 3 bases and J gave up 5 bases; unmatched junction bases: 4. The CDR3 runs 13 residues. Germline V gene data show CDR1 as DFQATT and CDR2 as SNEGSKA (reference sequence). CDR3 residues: CSARGQGWTEAFF. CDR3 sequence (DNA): TGCAGTGCTAGGGGACAGGGCTGGACTGAAGCTTTCTTT.

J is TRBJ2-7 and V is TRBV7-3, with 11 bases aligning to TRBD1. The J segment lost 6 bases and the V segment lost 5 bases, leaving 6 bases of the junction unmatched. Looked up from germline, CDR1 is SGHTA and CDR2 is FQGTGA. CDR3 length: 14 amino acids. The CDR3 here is CASSQGQGVREQYF. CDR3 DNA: TGTGCCAGCAGCCAGGGACAGGGGGTACGCGAGCAGTACTTC.

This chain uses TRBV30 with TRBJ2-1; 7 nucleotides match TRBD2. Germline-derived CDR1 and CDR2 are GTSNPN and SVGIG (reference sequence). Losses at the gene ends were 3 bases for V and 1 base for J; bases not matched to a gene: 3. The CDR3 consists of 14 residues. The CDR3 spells CAWRQRESYNEQFF. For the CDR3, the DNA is TGTGCCTGGAGGCAGCGGGAATCCTACAATGAGCAGTTCTTC.

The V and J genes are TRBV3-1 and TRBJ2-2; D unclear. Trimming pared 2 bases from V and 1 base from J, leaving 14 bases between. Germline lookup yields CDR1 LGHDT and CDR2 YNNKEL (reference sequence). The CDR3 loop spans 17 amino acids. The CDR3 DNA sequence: TGTGCCAGCAGCCAATACTCCGATGCCTTGAACACCGGGGAGCTGTTTTTT. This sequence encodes CASSQYSDALNTGELFF.

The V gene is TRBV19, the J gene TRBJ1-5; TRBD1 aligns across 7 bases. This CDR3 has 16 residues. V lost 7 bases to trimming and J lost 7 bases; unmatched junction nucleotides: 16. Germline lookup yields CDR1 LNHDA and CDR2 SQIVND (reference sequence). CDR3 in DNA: TGTGCCAGTACCCCTCTCCGGGCAGGGGGGGGACAGCCCCAGCATTTT. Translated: CASTPLRAGGGQPQHF.

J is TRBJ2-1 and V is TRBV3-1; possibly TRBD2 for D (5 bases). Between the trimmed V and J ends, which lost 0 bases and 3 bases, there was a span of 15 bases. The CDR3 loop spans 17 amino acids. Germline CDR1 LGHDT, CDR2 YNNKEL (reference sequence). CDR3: CASSQDPLATLYNEQFF. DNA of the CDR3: TGTGCCAGCAGCCAAGATCCCTTAGCGACCCTCTACAATGAGCAGTTCTTC.

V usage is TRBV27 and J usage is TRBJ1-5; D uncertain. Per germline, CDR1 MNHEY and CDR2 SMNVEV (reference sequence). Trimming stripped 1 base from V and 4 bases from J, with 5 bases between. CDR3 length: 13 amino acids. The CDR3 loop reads CASSLYLNQPQHF. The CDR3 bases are TGTGCCAGCAGTTTATACCTGAATCAGCCCCAGCATTTT.

For the CDR3, the DNA is TGTGCCAGTAGTATTATGTTTCGGGAAGATACGCAGTATTTT. Translation gives CASSIMFREDTQYF. V is TRBV19 and J is TRBJ2-3; maybe TRBD2 (5 bases). The V end lost 3 bases, the J end lost 5 bases, and 12 bases lay between the germline ends. This CDR3 comprises 14 residues. Germline V lookup: CDR1 LNHDA, CDR2 SQIVND (reference sequence).

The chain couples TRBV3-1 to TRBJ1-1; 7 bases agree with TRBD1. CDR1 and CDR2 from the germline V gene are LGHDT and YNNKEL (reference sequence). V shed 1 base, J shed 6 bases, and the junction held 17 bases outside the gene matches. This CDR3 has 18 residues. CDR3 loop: CASSQGIGTGRGGPEAFF. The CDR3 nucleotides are TGTGCCAGCAGCCAAGGAATAGGCACGGGCAGGGGGGGCCCTGAAGCTTTCTTT.

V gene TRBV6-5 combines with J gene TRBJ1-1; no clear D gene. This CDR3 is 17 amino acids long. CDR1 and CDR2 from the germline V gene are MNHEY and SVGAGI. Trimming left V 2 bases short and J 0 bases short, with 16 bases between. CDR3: CASSYTISQMMNTEAFF. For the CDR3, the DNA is TGTGCCAGCAGTTACACAATCTCACAGATGATGAACACTGAAGCTTTCTTT.

The chain's CDR3 is CASSHISGQGGYEQYF. CDR3 nucleotides: TGCGCCAGCAGCCATATCTCGGGACAGGGGGGCTACGAGCAGTACTTC. This chain links TRBV5-1 with TRBJ2-7; 11 positions match TRBD1. Losses at the gene ends were 4 bases for V and 3 bases for J; bases not matched to a gene: 9. The CDR3 totals 16 residues. CDR1 and CDR2 (germline): SGHRS, YFSETQ.

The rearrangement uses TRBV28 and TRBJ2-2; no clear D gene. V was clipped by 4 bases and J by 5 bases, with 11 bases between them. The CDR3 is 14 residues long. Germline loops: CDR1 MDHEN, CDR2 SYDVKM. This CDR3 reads CASSSQGWTGELFF. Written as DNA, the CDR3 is TGTGCCAGCAGTTCCCAAGGGTGGACCGGGGAGCTGTTTTTT. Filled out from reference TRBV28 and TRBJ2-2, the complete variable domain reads DVKVTQSSRYLVKRTGEKVFLECVQDMDHENMFWYRQDPGLGLRLIYFSYDVKMKEKGDIPEGYSVSREKKERFSLILESASTNQTSMYLCASSSQGWTGELFFGEGSRLTVL.

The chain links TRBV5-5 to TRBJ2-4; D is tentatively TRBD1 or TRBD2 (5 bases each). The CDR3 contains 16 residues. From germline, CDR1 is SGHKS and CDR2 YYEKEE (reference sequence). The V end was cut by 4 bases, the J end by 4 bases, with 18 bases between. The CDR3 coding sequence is TGTGCCAGCAGCCGGGACCCACGTAGGGTAAAAAACATTCAGTACTTC. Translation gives CASSRDPRRVKNIQYF.

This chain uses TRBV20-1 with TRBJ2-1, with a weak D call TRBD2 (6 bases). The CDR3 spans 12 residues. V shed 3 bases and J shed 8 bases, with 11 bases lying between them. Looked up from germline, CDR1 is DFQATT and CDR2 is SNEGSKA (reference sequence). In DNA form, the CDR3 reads TGCAGTGCTAGCGGGAGTTCGGATGAGCAGTTCTTC. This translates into CSASGSSDEQFF.

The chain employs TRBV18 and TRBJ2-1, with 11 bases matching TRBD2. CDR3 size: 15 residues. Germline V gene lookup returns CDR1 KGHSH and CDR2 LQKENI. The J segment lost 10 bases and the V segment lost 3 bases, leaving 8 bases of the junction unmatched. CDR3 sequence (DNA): TGTGCCAGCTCACCGCTAAAGACTAGCGGGGTCGAGCAGTTCTTC. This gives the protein CASSPLKTSGVEQFF.

The chain's CDR3 is CASSPGTSGYYNEQFF. CDR3 coding DNA: TGTGCCAGCAGCCCCGGGACTAGCGGGTACTACAATGAGCAGTTCTTC. The rearrangement joins TRBV13 to TRBJ2-1, with 12 bases matching TRBD2. The CDR3 has 16 residues. The trim removed 5 bases at V and 3 bases at J, leaving 5 bases unmatched. Per germline, CDR1 PRHDT and CDR2 FYEKMQ (reference sequence). The full variable domain, completed using reference TRBV13 and TRBJ2-1, is AAGVIQSPRHLIKEKRETATLKCYPIPRHDTVYWYQQGPGQDPQFLISFYEKMQSDKGSIPDRFSAQQFSDYHSELNMSSLELGDSALYFCASSPGTSGYYNEQFFGPGTRLTVL.

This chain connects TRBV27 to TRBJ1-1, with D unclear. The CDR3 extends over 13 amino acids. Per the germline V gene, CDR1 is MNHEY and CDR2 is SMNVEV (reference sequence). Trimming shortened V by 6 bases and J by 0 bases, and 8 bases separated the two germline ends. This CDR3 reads CASSGPLNTEAFF. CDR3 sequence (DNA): TGTGCCAGCAGCGGCCCCCTGAACACTGAAGCTTTCTTT.

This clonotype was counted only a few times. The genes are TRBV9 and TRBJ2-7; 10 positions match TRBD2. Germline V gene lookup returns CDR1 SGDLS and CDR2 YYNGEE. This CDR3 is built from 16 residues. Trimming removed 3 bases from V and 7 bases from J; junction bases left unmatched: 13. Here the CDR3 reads CASSGRTSGPRGEQYF. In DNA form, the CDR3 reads TGTGCCAGCAGCGGGAGGACTAGCGGCCCGAGGGGGGAGCAGTACTTC.

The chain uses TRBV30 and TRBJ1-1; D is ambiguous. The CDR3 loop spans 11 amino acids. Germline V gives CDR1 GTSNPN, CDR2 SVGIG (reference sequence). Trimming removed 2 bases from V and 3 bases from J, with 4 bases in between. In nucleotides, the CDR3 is TGTGCCTGGAGTTTGGACACTGAAGCTTTCTTT. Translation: CAWSLDTEAFF.

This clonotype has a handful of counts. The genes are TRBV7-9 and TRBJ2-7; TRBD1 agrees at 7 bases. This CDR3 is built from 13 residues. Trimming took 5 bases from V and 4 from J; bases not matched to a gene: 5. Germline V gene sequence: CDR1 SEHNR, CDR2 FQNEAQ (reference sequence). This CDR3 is CASSPGQVYEQYF. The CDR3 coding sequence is TGTGCCAGCAGCCCCGGACAGGTATACGAGCAGTACTTC.

As DNA, the CDR3 is TGTGCCAGCAGTTTCGGTAGTAGCTCCCCAGATACGCAGTATTTT. Protein product: CASSFGSSSPDTQYF. V usage is TRBV28 and J usage is TRBJ2-3; D is uncertain. From germline, CDR1 is MDHEN and CDR2 SYDVKM. The CDR3 length is 15 residues. V was pared by 3 bases and J by 4 bases, with 14 bases between.

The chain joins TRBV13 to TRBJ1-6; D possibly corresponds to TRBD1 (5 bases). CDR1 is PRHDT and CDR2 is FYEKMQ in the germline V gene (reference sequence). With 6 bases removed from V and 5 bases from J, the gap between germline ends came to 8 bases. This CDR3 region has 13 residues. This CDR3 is CASRGPHNSPLHF. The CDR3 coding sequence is TGTGCCAGCAGGGGACCCCATAATTCACCCCTCCACTTT.

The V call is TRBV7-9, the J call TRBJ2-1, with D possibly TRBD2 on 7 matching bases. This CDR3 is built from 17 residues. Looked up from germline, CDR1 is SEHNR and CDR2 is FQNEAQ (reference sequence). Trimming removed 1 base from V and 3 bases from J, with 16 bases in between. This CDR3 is CASSLGAGEGNYNEQFF. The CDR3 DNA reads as TGTGCCAGCAGCTTAGGGGCAGGGGAGGGGAACTACAATGAGCAGTTCTTC.

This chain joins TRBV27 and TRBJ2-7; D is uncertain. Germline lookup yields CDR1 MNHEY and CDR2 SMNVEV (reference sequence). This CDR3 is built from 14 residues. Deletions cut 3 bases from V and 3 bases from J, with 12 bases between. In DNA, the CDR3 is TGTGCCAGCAGTTTGAACCCCTCCTTCTACGAGCAGTACTTC. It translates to CASSLNPSFYEQYF.

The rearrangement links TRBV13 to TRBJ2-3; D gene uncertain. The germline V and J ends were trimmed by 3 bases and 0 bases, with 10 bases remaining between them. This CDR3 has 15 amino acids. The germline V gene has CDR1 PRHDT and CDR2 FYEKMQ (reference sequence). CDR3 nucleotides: TGTGCCAGCAGCTTGGTTCCGCGCAGCACAGATACGCAGTATTTT. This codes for CASSLVPRSTDTQYF.